This record covers a single T cell receptor (beta chain). No antigen is known for it. The sample holds no much larger clone one base away, and base qualities are not on file. Within the sample, other DNA sequences also encode this same CDR3. TCRbeta CDR3 regions were amplified from genomic DNA using the immunoSEQ Assay, a bias-controlled multiplex PCR. Concerning the study's data processing: Nucleated cell counts per sample were estimated from amplification of reference gene primers within the assay. To quantify the absolute abundance of each unique TCRbeta CDR3 rearrangement, sequence reads were collapsed and filtered. For each sample, productive Simpson clonality was calculated by taking the square root of Simpson's diversity index across productive rearrangements. TCRdb stores this immuneACCESS table with in-frame sequences only. Part of the clones is absent; in the studies checked, under half of the shortfall reflects unresolved V genes, and no reason is known for the rest. V and J calls plus clone size are reproduced from that table; the DNA served to infer D and trimming. The table for this sample lists some 74,000 clones; 65% to 85% of them were counted only once. Approximately 5% of the sample belongs to the ten largest clones.

The data belong to a study of blood T cell repertoires in COVID-19 (dated by TCRdb to about 2020). Looking at the study overall: The collaborator samples originated in the United States, Italy and Spain and spanned the acute and convalescent phases of COVID-19. The material from the prospective study consisted of cDNA or gDNA derived from T cells, B-cell-depleted T cells, or PBMCs. Deeply sampled blood TCRbeta repertoires from subjects exposed to, actively infected with, or recovered from COVID-19 were included in the dataset. A freely available public database, intended as a resource for researchers studying the immune response to SARS-CoV-2, is where the repertoires were released. Samples came from the ongoing ImmuneRACE study (first 160 participants) plus 1,254 subjects from 6 global collaborators. Sample metadata almost always included a de-identified subject ID, COVID-19 status, age in years and sex. Where available, HLA class I and class II types were taken from metadata supplied by the sample provider and were not determined by assay-based typing. Study-level results and caveats: The amount of clinical and demographic metadata varied by source and participant and was provided uncurated.

The CDR3 covers 14 residues, taking in both the cysteine and the phenylalanine. The only DNA kept is the CDR3, 42 bases in frame from the first base. At the junction V is shortened by 4 bases and J by 3 bases, with 10 bases in between. For CDR1 and CDR2, the germline V gene lists MNHEY and SVGAGI. The collaborating institutions used their own protocols to collect whole blood in K2EDTA tubes. For TCRbeta analysis, collaborators shipped samples as frozen whole blood, isolated PBMCs, or DNA extracted from either of those sample types. Sequencing input: peripheral blood. This clonotype originated in a woman older than 75 with active or convalescent COVID-19. This sequence uses TRBV6-5 and TRBJ1-5; the D gene lacks a confident call. The CDR3 sequence is CASSSGGNNQPQHF. The nucleotide sequence is TGTGCCAGCAGTTCGGGAGGTAACAATCAGCCCCAGCATTTT.